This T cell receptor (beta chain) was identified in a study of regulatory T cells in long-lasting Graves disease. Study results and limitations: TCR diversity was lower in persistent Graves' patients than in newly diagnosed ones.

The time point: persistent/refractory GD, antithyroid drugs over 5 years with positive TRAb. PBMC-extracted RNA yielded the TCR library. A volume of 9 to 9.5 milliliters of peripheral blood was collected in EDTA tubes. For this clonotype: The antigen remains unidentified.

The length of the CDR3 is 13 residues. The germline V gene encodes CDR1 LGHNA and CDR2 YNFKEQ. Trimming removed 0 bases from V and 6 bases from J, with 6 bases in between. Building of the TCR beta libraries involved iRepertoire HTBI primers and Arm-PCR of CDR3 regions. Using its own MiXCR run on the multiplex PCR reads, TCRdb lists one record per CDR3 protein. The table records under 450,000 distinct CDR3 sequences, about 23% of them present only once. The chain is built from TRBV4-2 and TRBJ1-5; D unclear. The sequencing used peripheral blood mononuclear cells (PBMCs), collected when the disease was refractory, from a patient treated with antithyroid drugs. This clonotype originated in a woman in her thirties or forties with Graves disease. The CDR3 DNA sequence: TGTGCCAGCAGCCAAGATCGGGGTCAGCCCCAGCATTTT. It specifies CASSQDRGQPQHF.